The entry that follows covers one T cell receptor (beta chain) sequence. The data originate from a study of blood T cell repertoires in COVID-19. At the level of the study: From T cells, B-cell-depleted T cells, or PBMCs came the material, which was cDNA or gDNA.

Per the original methods: Estimates of nucleated cell counts were drawn from the amplification of reference gene primers. Repertoires were generated with immunoSEQ multiplex PCR, while TCRdb's copy carries only in-frame clones and drops some. D and trimming were read from the DNA, whereas the V and J calls and clone size are those reported in that table. The sample records over 150,000 clones, 70% to 90% being singletons. The TCR was taken from a man in his forties or fifties with acute or convalescent COVID-19. Sequenced sample: peripheral blood.

The CDR3 spells CASSLGQLYGYTF. The CDR3 bases are TGTGCCAGCAGCTTGGGACAGCTCTATGGCTACACCTTC. The chain has TRBV12-3 or TRBV12-4 and TRBJ1-2; 7 bases match TRBD1. V lost 6 bases to trimming and J lost 4 bases; unmatched junction nucleotides: 5. The CDR3 totals 13 residues.